Given below is one TCR beta chain in context. Primed by a sample-barcoded 5' primer and a J-beta primer mix, a second PCR proceeded for about 6 to 11 cycles. TCRdb re-called the 5' RACE reads with MiXCR, one entry per CDR3 protein. The repertoire has over 950,000 distinct CDR3 sequences, about two fifths of them found once; the top ten carry over 10%. The CDR3 has 14 amino acids. The germline V gene has CDR1 SNHLY and CDR2 FYNNEI. Between the trimmed V and J ends, which lost 8 bases and 1 base, there was a span of 9 bases. The sample belongs to a study of blood T cells in healthy people across ages. The rearrangement joins TRBV2 to TRBJ2-6; D uncertain. Sequencing was performed on blood. The sequence derives from a man younger than 35 in good health. This CDR3 reads CASLSDSGANVLTF. CDR3 coding DNA: TGTGCCAGCCTCTCGGATTCTGGGGCCAACGTCCTGACTTTC.